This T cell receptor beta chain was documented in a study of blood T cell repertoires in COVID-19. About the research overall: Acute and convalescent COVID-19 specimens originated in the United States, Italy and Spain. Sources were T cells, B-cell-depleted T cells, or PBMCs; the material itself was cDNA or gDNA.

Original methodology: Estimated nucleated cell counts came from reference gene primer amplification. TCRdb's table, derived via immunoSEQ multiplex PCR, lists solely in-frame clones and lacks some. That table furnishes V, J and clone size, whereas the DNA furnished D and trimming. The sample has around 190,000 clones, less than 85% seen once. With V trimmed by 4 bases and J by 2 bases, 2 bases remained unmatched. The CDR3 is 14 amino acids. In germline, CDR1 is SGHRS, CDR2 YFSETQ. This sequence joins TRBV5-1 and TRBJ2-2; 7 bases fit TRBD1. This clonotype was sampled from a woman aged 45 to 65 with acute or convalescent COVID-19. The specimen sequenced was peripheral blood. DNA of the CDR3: TGCGCCAGCAGCCGGACAGGTAACACCGGGGAGCTGTTTTTT. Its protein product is CASSRTGNTGELFF. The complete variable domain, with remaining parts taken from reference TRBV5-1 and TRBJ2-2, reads KAGVTQTPRYLIKTRGQQVTLSCSPISGHRSVSWYQQTPGQGLQFLFEYFSETQRNKGNFPGRFSGRQFSNSRSEMNVSTLELGDSALYLCASSRTGNTGELFFGEGSRLTVL.